This TCR beta chain was captured in a study of tumor and adjacent non-tumor tissue in lung cancer. Study details: Aged about 31 to 80 years, patients included under 13 men and a few women with stage I to III disease.

A modified ARM-PCR protocol with three rounds of nested PCR amplified TCRbeta. Each CDR3 protein is one row after TCRdb ran MiXCR on the multiplex PCR reads. The sample yields some 84,000 distinct CDR3 sequences, around 59% seen once. This sample's RNA came from whole unsorted tissue. Newly diagnosed lung cancer patients had thoracic surgery in China, August–late 2014, without prior chemotherapy. The CDR3 contains 14 residues. Unmatched junction bases numbered 11, after V lost 6 bases and J lost 5 bases. Per germline, CDR1 SQVTM and CDR2 ANQGSEA. Study observations and caveats: In normal lung, the top 100 clones were significantly more dominant than in tumor.

In its sample, this clonotype was seen many times. Antigen: not known. Sequenced input: lung tumor tissue. J is TRBJ2-5 and V is TRBV29-1; the match to TRBD2 covers 8 bases. The sequence came from a man between 65 and 79 years old with non-small cell lung cancer. The CDR3 bases are TGCAGCGTCCTTATAGCGGGGCGAATGGAGACCCAGTACTTC. As protein: CSVLIAGRMETQYF.